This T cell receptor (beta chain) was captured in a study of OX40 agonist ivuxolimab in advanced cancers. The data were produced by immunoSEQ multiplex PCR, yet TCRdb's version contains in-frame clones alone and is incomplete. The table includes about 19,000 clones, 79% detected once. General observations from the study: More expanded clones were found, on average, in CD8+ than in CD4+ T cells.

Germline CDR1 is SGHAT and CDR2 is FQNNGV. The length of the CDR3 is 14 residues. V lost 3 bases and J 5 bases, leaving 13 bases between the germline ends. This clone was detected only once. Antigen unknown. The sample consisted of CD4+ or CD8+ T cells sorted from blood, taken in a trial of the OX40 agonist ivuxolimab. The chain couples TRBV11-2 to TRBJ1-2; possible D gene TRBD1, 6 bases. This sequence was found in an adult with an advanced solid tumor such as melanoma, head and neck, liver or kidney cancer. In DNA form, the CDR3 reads TGTGCCAGCAGCTTCTCCACAGGGAGATATGGCTACACCTTC. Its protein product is CASSFSTGRYGYTF.